The entry that follows covers one T cell receptor beta chain sequence. TCRdb's copy holds only in-frame clones and misses some; the assay was immunoSEQ multiplex PCR. Found here are roughly 250,000 clones, nearly 90% of them singletons; the top ten hold 2% to 2.5%. The V and J ends lost 0 bases and 4 bases, in that order; junction bases with no gene match: 0. Germline-derived CDR1 and CDR2 are LGHNA and YNFKEQ. There are 14 residues in the CDR3. This entry comes from a study of blood T cell repertoires in COVID-19. At the level of the study: Samples representing acute and convalescent COVID-19 were sourced from the United States, Italy and Spain.

Sequenced input: peripheral blood. This TCR came from a woman aged 35 to 49 who had recovered from COVID-19. The chain employs TRBV4-2 and TRBJ2-5, with TRBD1 identical over 9 bases. CDR3 region: CASSQEDRGETQYF. As DNA, the CDR3 is TGTGCCAGCAGCCAAGAGGACAGGGGAGAGACCCAGTACTTC.